The text below deals with one TCR beta chain. The protocol was immunoSEQ multiplex PCR, while the TCRdb copy is restricted to in-frame clones and leaves out a portion. This table has roughly 100,000 clones, roughly four fifths appearing once. V lost 4 bases and J lost 8, with 11 bases in between. This CDR3 has 11 amino acids. Per germline, CDR1 SQVTM and CDR2 ANQGSEA. The sample originates from a study of blood T cell repertoires in COVID-19. As for the study in general: Samples representing acute and convalescent COVID-19 were sourced from the United States, Italy and Spain.

The rearrangement joins TRBV29-1 to TRBJ1-1; D remains ambiguous. The clonotype originates from a man older than 75 with COVID-19, enrolled during active disease. The sequenced sample was peripheral blood. CDR3 nucleotide sequence: TGCAGCGTTGCACCGTACTGGGAAGCTTTCTTT. Its protein product is CSVAPYWEAFF.